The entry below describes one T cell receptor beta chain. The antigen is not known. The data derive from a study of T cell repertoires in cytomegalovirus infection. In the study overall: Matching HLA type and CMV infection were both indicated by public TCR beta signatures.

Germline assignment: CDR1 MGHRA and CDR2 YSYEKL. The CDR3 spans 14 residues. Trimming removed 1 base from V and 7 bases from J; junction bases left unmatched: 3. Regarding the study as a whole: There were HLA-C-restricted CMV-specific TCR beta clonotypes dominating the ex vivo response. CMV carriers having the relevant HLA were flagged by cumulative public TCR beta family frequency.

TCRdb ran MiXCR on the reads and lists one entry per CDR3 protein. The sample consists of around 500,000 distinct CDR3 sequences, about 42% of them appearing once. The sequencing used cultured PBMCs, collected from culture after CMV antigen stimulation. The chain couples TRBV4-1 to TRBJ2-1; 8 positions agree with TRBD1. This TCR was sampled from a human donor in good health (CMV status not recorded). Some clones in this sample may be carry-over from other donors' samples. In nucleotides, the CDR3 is TGCGCCAGCAGCCAAGGGGACAGGAGAAATGAGCAGTTCTTC. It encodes CASSQGDRRNEQFF.